The rows below give T cell receptor beta chains drawn from one sample of a study of early T cells in non-severe SARS-CoV-2 infection. TCRdb recomputed calls from the 5' RACE reads with MiXCR, one row per CDR3 protein. Here the sample spans roughly 72,000 distinct CDR3 sequences, around 12% being singletons. The source material was whole blood, sampled at baseline. These receptor sequences come from an adult who was a healthcare worker with PCR-confirmed SARS-CoV-2 infection or an uninfected control (not recorded which). The CDR3 runs from the conserved cysteine through the conserved F or W. D genes are given only for firm matches. Where a row states a size, it is once, few, many or the class of an expanded clone; other rows omit it.

D	size	V	J	CDR3	DNA
-	few	TRBV2	TRBJ1-5	CASSEEQGGNQPQHF	TGTGCCAGCAGTGAGGAACAGGGAGGCAATCAGCCCCAGCATTTT
TRBD2	many	TRBV20-1	TRBJ2-3	CSASTKTSGDPDTQYF	TGCAGTGCTAGTACAAAGACTAGCGGGGATCCCGATACGCAGTATTTT
TRBD1	few	TRBV6-2/TRBV6-3	TRBJ2-6	CASSSGQGAPGANVLTF	TGTGCCAGCAGTTCAGGACAGGGGGCGCCTGGGGCCAACGTCCTGACTTTC
-	-	TRBV20-1	TRBJ2-3	CSAQPSTDTQYF	TGCAGTGCCCAACCTAGCACAGATACGCAGTATTTT
-	many	TRBV6-5	TRBJ1-1	CASSYVFTGQPPSRVPEAFF	TGTGCCAGCAGTTACGTCTTTACTGGACAGCCTCCAAGCAGAGTACCTGAAGCTTTCTTT
-	-	TRBV12-3/TRBV12-4	TRBJ2-2	CASSLVAGFGELFF	TGTGCCAGCAGTTTAGTAGCCGGATTTGGGGAGCTGTTTTTT
-	many	TRBV29-1	TRBJ1-2	CSVLPDKDYGYTF	TGCAGCGTTCTTCCCGACAAGGACTATGGCTACACCTTC
TRBD2	few	TRBV7-2	TRBJ2-7	CASSLDLAAYEQYF	TGTGCCAGCAGCTTAGATCTAGCGGCCTACGAGCAGTACTTC
-	-	TRBV7-9	TRBJ2-3	CASSSGPTADNTQYF	TGTGCCAGCAGCTCTGGTCCCACGGCTGACAATACGCAGTATTTT
TRBD1	-	TRBV12-3/TRBV12-4	TRBJ2-7	CASSQTGGNEQYF	TGTGCCAGCAGTCAGACAGGGGGGAACGAGCAGTACTTC
-	few	TRBV24-1	TRBJ2-5	CATSDKVETQYF	TGTGCCACCAGTGATAAGGTGGAGACCCAGTACTTC
-	few	TRBV12-2	TRBJ2-7	CASRSDSGTASYEQYF	TGTGCAAGTCGCTCGGACTCCGGGACAGCATCCTACGAGCAGTACTTC
TRBD2	-	TRBV5-1	TRBJ2-7	CASSLWASGGRGEQYF	TGCGCCAGCAGCTTGTGGGCCAGCGGGGGCCGGGGCGAGCAGTACTTC
-	many	TRBV6-5	TRBJ2-1	CASSLEGPAYNEQFF	TGTGCCAGCAGTTTGGAGGGGCCCGCCTACAATGAGCAGTTCTTC
-	-	TRBV10-2	TRBJ1-1	CASSGSIGDPTEAFF	TGCGCCAGCTCTGGCTCAATAGGCGATCCGACAGAAGCTTTCTTT
-	few	TRBV4-2	TRBJ1-4	CASSRDPLTTNEKLFF	TGTGCCAGCAGCCGGGACCCCCTGACAACTAATGAAAAACTGTTTTTT
TRBD2	-	TRBV12-3/TRBV12-4	TRBJ2-1	CASSGTSGTYNEQFF	TGTGCCAGCAGTGGGACTAGCGGGACCTACAATGAGCAGTTCTTC
-	few	TRBV7-2	TRBJ1-5	CASSLDGDLNQPQHF	TGTGCCAGCAGCTTAGATGGGGACCTAAATCAGCCCCAGCATTTT
TRBD1	-	TRBV7-2	TRBJ1-1	CASSQGYRGGDTEAFF	TGTGCCAGCAGTCAGGGGTACAGGGGAGGCGACACTGAAGCTTTCTTT
TRBD1	few	TRBV6-6	TRBJ1-2	CASSYRDRGLGGYTF	TGTGCCAGCAGTTACCGGGACAGGGGGCTGGGAGGCTACACCTTC
-	-	TRBV19	TRBJ2-7	CASSSGLGVSSYEQYF	TGTGCCAGTAGTAGTGGGTTGGGCGTCAGCTCCTACGAGCAGTACTTC
TRBD2	few	TRBV6-5	TRBJ2-3	CASSRGSGGNTDTQYF	TGTGCCAGCAGTAGGGGAAGCGGGGGAAACACAGATACGCAGTATTTT
-	few	TRBV5-6	TRBJ2-2	CASSGWAPNTGELFF	TGTGCCAGCAGCGGGTGGGCCCCGAACACCGGGGAGCTGTTTTTT
-	few	TRBV5-5	TRBJ2-7	CASSLDTGFDYEQYF	TGTGCCAGCAGCTTGGATACGGGGTTTGACTACGAGCAGTACTTC
-	few	TRBV6-1	TRBJ2-6	CASAFVSGANVLTF	TGTGCCAGCGCATTTGTCTCTGGGGCCAACGTCCTGACTTTC
-	-	TRBV7-2	TRBJ1-2	CASSPSGGYGYTF	TGTGCCAGCAGCCCTTCCGGGGGCTATGGCTACACCTTC
-	-	TRBV7-9	TRBJ2-4	CASSTQGTLAKNIQYF	TGTGCCAGCAGCACCCAGGGGACCCTAGCCAAAAACATTCAGTACTTC
-	-	TRBV4-3	TRBJ2-1	CASSQESPHRALYNEQFF	TGCGCCAGCAGCCAAGAATCCCCCCACAGGGCGCTTTACAATGAGCAGTTCTTC
TRBD1	many	TRBV6-6	TRBJ2-3	CASRPQGQGRDTQYF	TGTGCCAGCAGACCCCAAGGACAGGGACGAGATACGCAGTATTTT
TRBD1	few	TRBV18	TRBJ1-1	CASSPPRGQYTEAFF	TGTGCCAGCTCACCACCGAGGGGACAGTACACTGAAGCTTTCTTT
-	few	TRBV27	TRBJ2-7	CASSLSVRGSYEQYF	TGTGCCAGCAGTTTATCGGTGCGCGGATCCTACGAGCAGTACTTC
-	-	TRBV12-3/TRBV12-4	TRBJ1-5	CASSITGSNQPQHF	TGTGCCAGCAGCATCACAGGTAGCAATCAGCCCCAGCATTTT
-	-	TRBV19	TRBJ2-3	CASSIAAVSTDTQYF	TGTGCCAGTAGTATAGCAGCGGTCAGCACAGATACGCAGTATTTT
TRBD1	-	TRBV11-3	TRBJ2-2	CASSSGQGFTGELFF	TGTGCCAGCAGCTCGGGACAGGGGTTCACCGGGGAGCTGTTTTTT
-	many	TRBV28	TRBJ2-2	CASSLGGTTRATGELFF	TGTGCCAGCAGTCTAGGGGGGACGACACGCGCCACCGGGGAGCTGTTTTTT
TRBD2	-	TRBV7-2	TRBJ2-1	CASSSVVAGGAYEQFF	TGTGCCAGCAGCTCTGTGGTAGCGGGGGGGGCGTATGAGCAGTTCTTC